These T cell receptor beta chains were read from a single sample in a study of early T cells in non-severe SARS-CoV-2 infection. MiXCR, run by TCRdb on the 5' RACE reads, gives a single entry per CDR3 protein. The sample has approximately 76,000 distinct CDR3 sequences, around 12% seen once. Input material: whole blood. The receptors come from an adult who was a healthcare worker with PCR-confirmed SARS-CoV-2 infection or an uninfected control (not recorded which). CDR3s include the opening cysteine and the closing phenylalanine or tryptophan. A D gene is named only where the DNA matches it firmly. Clone size is given for some rows only: seen once, a few or many times, or a class if the clone is expanded.

DNA: TGCAGTGCTAGAGATGGAGGAACTAGCGGGAGGAACGAGCAGTACTTC
CDR3: CSARDGGTSGRNEQYF
V: TRBV20-1
J: TRBJ2-7
D: TRBD2
size: many

DNA: TGTGCCAGCAGTTCCCACCTTCTGGCTTACGAGCAGTACTTC
CDR3: CASSSHLLAYEQYF
V: TRBV28
J: TRBJ2-7
D: -
size: -

DNA: TGTGCCAGCAGCTTAGATCGGGCGGGAGTTACGGAAGAGCAGTACTTC
CDR3: CASSLDRAGVTEEQYF
V: TRBV11-2
J: TRBJ2-7
D: TRBD2
size: many

DNA: TGTGCCAGCAGTCCCAAGGGGAATGAGCAGTTCTTC
CDR3: CASSPKGNEQFF
V: TRBV12-3/TRBV12-4
J: TRBJ2-1
D: -
size: -

DNA: TGTGCCAGCAGTTTAGGCGGGAGTCCCTACGAGCAGTACTTC
CDR3: CASSLGGSPYEQYF
V: TRBV12-3/TRBV12-4
J: TRBJ2-7
D: TRBD2
size: -

DNA: TGCAGCGTTGTAGGAGCGGAAGCTTTCTTT
CDR3: CSVVGAEAFF
V: TRBV29-1
J: TRBJ1-1
D: -
size: many

DNA: TGCGCCAGCGGGGACAGGGGTAGCACAGATACGCAGTATTTT
CDR3: CASGDRGSTDTQYF
V: TRBV10-1
J: TRBJ2-3
D: TRBD1
size: many

DNA: TGTGCCAGCAGCCTTTACAGGGGCGACGGGGATACGCAGTATTTT
CDR3: CASSLYRGDGDTQYF
V: TRBV11-2
J: TRBJ2-3
D: TRBD1
size: few

DNA: TGTGCCAGCAGTTTACTCCGGGAGACCCAGTACTTC
CDR3: CASSLLRETQYF
V: TRBV28
J: TRBJ2-5
D: -
size: -

DNA: TGTGCCAGCAGCCCCCAGCGGGAGGTGGAGACCCAGTACTTC
CDR3: CASSPQREVETQYF
V: TRBV7-2
J: TRBJ2-5
D: TRBD2
size: few

DNA: TGTGCCATCAGTGTAACCCAAGGAACAGATACGCAGTATTTT
CDR3: CAISVTQGTDTQYF
V: TRBV10-3
J: TRBJ2-3
D: -
size: -

DNA: TGCAGCGCTGAGTGTCCCCCCGCGGAGGACCTCAAAGAGACCCAGTACTTC
CDR3: CSAECPPAEDLKETQYF
V: TRBV29-1
J: TRBJ2-5
D: -
size: -

DNA: TGTGCCTGGAGTGCCGGGACTGCGAACACTGAAGCTTTCTTT
CDR3: CAWSAGTANTEAFF
V: TRBV30
J: TRBJ1-1
D: -
size: many

DNA: TGTGCCAGCAGCTTCGGCCCGGTGGGAAGTGGAAACACCATATATTTT
CDR3: CASSFGPVGSGNTIYF
V: TRBV5-6
J: TRBJ1-3
D: -
size: -

DNA: TGTGCCAGCAGTTCGGGGAGACAGGGGTTTTCAGATACGCAGTATTTT
CDR3: CASSSGRQGFSDTQYF
V: TRBV27
J: TRBJ2-3
D: TRBD1
size: -

DNA: TGCAGCGTCCTAACACGTTACGAGCAGTACTTC
CDR3: CSVLTRYEQYF
V: TRBV29-1
J: TRBJ2-7
D: -
size: many

DNA: TGTGCCAGCAGACTAGCGGGAGGATCGGGCAATGAGCAGTTCTTC
CDR3: CASRLAGGSGNEQFF
V: TRBV6-5
J: TRBJ2-1
D: TRBD2
size: many

DNA: TGTGCCAGCAGCCAGGGACTAGCGGGAGTAGTGCAGTTCTTC
CDR3: CASSQGLAGVVQFF
V: TRBV7-2
J: TRBJ2-1
D: TRBD2
size: many

DNA: TGTGCCAGCTCCTTCTTGGGAGGGGAAAGGTATTTT
CDR3: CASSFLGGERYF
V: TRBV12-3/TRBV12-4
J: TRBJ2-3
D: TRBD2
size: -

DNA: TGTGCCAGCAGCTTAGCGAGGGGTACTGAAGCTTTCTTT
CDR3: CASSLARGTEAFF
V: TRBV7-9
J: TRBJ1-1
D: -
size: many